The clone carrying this TCR beta chain was found a few times. Its antigen is unidentified. This sample stems from a study of T cells after yellow fever vaccination. From germline, CDR1 is DFQATT and CDR2 SNEGSKA (reference sequence). CDR3 length: 14 residues. V shed 1 base and J shed 6 bases, with 12 bases lying between them. Regarding the study as a whole: Repertoires obtained by FACS sorting could include abundant clonotypes that entered as contaminants from the bulk population.

TCRdb passed the 5' RACE reads through MiXCR, listing each CDR3 protein once. The sample contains fewer than 500,000 distinct CDR3 sequences, roughly 20% of which appear only once. The TCR comes from a man younger than 30 who received the YFV17D yellow fever vaccine. This chain links TRBV20-1 with TRBJ2-2, with D tentatively TRBD1 (6 bases). This specimen was PBMCs, taken before the yellow fever booster vaccination. CDR3 protein: CSARGQVVSGELFF. DNA for the CDR3: TGCAGTGCTAGAGGACAGGTAGTGTCCGGGGAGCTGTTTTTT.